The 5 T cell receptor beta chains listed next were all sequenced from one sample in a study of T cells in Graves' hyperthyroidism and ophthalmopathy. Authors of the study amplified TCR beta CDR3 regions from RNA transcripts. First-round RT-PCR with HTBI primers amplified the TCR CDR3 region. TCRdb re-analysed the multiplex PCR reads in MiXCR, keeping a single row per CDR3 protein. This repertoire shows about 500,000 distinct CDR3 sequences, 15% to 20% found once; its top ten account for about 29%. Sequencing input: blood. All receptors derive from a woman aged 25 to 45 with Graves' ophthalmopathy.

This clonotype came up a few times. The V call is TRBV3-1, the J call TRBJ2-4; 9 nucleotides match TRBD1. Germline V gene lookup returns CDR1 LGHDT and CDR2 YNNKEL (reference sequence). The CDR3 sequence is 13 residues long. The junction had 0 bases not matched to a gene; V was cut back by 1 base and J by 8 bases. CDR3 amino acids: CASSQGTGDIQYF. CDR3 DNA sequence: TGTGCCAGCAGCCAAGGGACAGGGGACATTCAGTACTTC.

V and J are TRBV10-1 and TRBJ2-2, with unresolved D. The length of the CDR3 is 15 residues. Trimming cost V 0 bases and J 4 bases, with 9 bases left between them. In germline, CDR1 is WNHNN, CDR2 SYGVQD (reference sequence). CDR3 coding DNA: TGCGCCAGCAGTGAGTCACTCTTGGGCACCGGGGAGCTGTTTTTT. Its translation is CASSESLLGTGELFF.

The table lists this clonotype with many counts. The rearrangement links TRBV28 to TRBJ2-7; D may be TRBD1 (6 bases). CDR1 MDHEN and CDR2 SYDVKM come from the germline V gene. Trimming pared 0 bases from V and 9 bases from J, leaving 21 bases between. This CDR3 region has 16 residues. The CDR3 here is CASSLWSRGIVKGQYF. CDR3 bases: TGTGCCAGCAGTTTATGGTCCAGGGGAATCGTTAAGGGGCAGTACTTC.

This clonotype was observed many times. A much bigger clone sits one base away, suggesting this may be a read error. The chain combines TRBV11-2 with TRBJ2-1; the match to TRBD2 covers 8 bases. This CDR3 contains 13 residues. The germline gives CDR1 SGHAT, CDR2 FQNNGV. V shed 4 bases and J 6 bases; nucleotides not matched to a gene: 2. This CDR3 is CASSSGLVNEQFF. In DNA, the CDR3 is TGTGCCAGCAGCTCGGGACTAGTCAATGAGCAGTTCTTC.

This clonotype was counted between two and nine times. For the CDR3, the DNA is TGCAGTGTCCCGGGAGGCCGGGTGGACGAGCAGTACTTC. Translation gives CSVPGGRVDEQYF. The chain uses TRBV20-1 and TRBJ2-7; 7 bases align to TRBD2. From germline, CDR1 is DFQATT and CDR2 SNEGSKA (reference sequence). The CDR3 is made up of 13 amino acids. V shed 7 bases and J 5 bases; nucleotides not matched to a gene: 11.